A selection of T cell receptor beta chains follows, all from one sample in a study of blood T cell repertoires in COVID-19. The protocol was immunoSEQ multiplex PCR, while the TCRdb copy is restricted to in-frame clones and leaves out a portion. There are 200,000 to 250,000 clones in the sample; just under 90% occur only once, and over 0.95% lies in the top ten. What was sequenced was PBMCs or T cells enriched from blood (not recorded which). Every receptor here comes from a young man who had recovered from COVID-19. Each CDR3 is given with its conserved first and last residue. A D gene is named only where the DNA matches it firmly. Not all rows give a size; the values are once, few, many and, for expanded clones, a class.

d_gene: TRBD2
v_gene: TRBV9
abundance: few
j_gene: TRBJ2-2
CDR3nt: TGTGCCAGCAGCGAACCGGGACTAGGGACCGGGGAGCTGTTTTTT
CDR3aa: CASSEPGLGTGELFF

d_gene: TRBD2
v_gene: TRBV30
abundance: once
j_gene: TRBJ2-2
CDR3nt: TGTGCCTGGAGCGGGACTAGCGGGGGGGCGGTCCACGGGGAGCTGTTTTTT
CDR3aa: CAWSGTSGGAVHGELFF

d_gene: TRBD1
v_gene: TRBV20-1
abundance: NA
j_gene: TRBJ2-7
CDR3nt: TGCAGTGCGGTTGACAGGGTCGAGCAGTACTTC
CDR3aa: CSAVDRVEQYF

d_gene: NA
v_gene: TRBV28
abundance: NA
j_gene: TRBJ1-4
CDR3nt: TGTGCCAGCAGGCGGGACCATTTGGGTAATGAAAAACTGTTTTTT
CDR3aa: CASRRDHLGNEKLFF

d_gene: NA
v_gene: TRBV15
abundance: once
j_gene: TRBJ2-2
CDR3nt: TGTGCCACCAGCAGAGATGGGCGGGCACAGAACACCGGGGAGCTGTTTTTT
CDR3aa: CATSRDGRAQNTGELFF

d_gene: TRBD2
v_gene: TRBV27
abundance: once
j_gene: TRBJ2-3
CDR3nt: TGTGCCAGCAGTTTAATTCCTAGCGGACGCACAGATACGCAGTATTTT
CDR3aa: CASSLIPSGRTDTQYF

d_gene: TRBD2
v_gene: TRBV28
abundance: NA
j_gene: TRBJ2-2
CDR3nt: TGTGCCAGCAGTTTATTGTTTAGCGGGAGGGCCTACGGGGAGCTGTTTTTT
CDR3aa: CASSLLFSGRAYGELFF

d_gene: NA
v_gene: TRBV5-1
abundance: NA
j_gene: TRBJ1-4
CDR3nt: TGCGCCAGCAGCCCCTCCCCAGGGGCAGGAAATGAAAAACTGTTTTTT
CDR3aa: CASSPSPGAGNEKLFF

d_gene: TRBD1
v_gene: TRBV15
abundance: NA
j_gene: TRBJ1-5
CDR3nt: TGTGCCACCAGCAGAGTGGGGGGACAGGGACGGCAGCCCCAGCATTTT
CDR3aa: CATSRVGGQGRQPQHF

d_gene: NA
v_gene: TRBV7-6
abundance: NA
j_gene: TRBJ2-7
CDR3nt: TGTGCCAGCAGCTTAGCGGGTTTGGGGGCCGAGCAGTACTTC
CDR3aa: CASSLAGLGAEQYF

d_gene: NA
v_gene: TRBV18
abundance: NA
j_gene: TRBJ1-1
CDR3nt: TGTGCCAGCTCACCACTCTCCGGACAACTGAACACTGAAGCTTTCTTT
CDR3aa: CASSPLSGQLNTEAFF

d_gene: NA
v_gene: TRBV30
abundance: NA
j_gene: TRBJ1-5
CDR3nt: TGTGCCTGGAGTGTACAAGGGGCTGCAGCTCAGCCCCAGCATTTT
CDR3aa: CAWSVQGAAAQPQHF

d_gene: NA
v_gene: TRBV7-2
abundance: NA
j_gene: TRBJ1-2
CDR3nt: TGTGCCAGCAGCTTAGAAGGCAGAGGTAACTATGGCTACACCTTC
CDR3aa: CASSLEGRGNYGYTF

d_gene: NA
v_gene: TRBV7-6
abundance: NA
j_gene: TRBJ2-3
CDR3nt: TGTGCCAGCAGCCTCGGTAGCACAGATACGCAGTATTTT
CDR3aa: CASSLGSTDTQYF

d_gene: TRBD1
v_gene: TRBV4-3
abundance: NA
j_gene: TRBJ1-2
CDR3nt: TGCGCCAGCAGCCAAGCGGCTACAGGGGGCGTCGGCTATGGCTACACCTTC
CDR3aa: CASSQAATGGVGYGYTF

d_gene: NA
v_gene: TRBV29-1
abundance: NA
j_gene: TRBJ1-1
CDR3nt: TGCAGCGTTGATTCCGGGGGCACTGAAGCTTTCTTT
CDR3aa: CSVDSGGTEAFF

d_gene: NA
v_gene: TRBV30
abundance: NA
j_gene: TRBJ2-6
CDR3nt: TGTGCCTGGGATACAGGCTCTGGGGCCAACGTCCTGACTTTC
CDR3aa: CAWDTGSGANVLTF

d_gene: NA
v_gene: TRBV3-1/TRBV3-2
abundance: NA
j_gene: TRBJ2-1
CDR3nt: TGTGCCAGCAGCCAAGATGGAGACTACCCCTACAATGAGCAGTTCTTC
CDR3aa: CASSQDGDYPYNEQFF

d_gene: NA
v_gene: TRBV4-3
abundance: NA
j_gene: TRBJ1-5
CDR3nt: TGCGCCAGCAGCCGCGACAGGTCCAGCAATCAGCCCCAGCATTTT
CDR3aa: CASSRDRSSNQPQHF

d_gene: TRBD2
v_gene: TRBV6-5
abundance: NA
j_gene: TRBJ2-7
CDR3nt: TGTGCCAGCAGGCCTACTAGCGGGAGCTCCTACGAGCAGTACTTC
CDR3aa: CASRPTSGSSYEQYF

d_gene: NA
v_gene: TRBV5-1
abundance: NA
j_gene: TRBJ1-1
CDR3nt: TGCGCCAGCAGCTCGCGAGGGATGCCCAGGGAAGCTTTCTTT
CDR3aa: CASSSRGMPREAFF

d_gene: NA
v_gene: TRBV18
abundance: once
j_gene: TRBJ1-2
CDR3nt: TGTGCCAGCTCACCACAGGGCCCCGATGGAGGCTATGGCTACACCTTC
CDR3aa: CASSPQGPDGGYGYTF

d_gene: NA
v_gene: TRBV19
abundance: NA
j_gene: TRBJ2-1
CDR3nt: TGTGCCAGTAGTCCATTGGGCGGGGAAGACAATGAGCAGTTCTTC
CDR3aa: CASSPLGGEDNEQFF

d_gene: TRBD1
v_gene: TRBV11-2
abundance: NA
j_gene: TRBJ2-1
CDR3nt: TGTGCCAGCAGCCAACAGGGGGGCGCCGGAAATGAGCAGTTCTTC
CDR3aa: CASSQQGGAGNEQFF

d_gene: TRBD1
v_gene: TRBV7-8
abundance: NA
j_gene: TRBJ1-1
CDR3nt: TGTGCCAGCAGCCTATGGGGACAGGGGACTGAAGCTTTCTTT
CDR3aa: CASSLWGQGTEAFF

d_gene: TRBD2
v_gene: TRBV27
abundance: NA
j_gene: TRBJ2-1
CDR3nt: TGTGCCAGCAGTTTTGGCGGGAGGGTTTTCAATGAGCAGTTCTTC
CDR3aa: CASSFGGRVFNEQFF

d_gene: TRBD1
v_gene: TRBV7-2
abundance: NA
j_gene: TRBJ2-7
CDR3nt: TGTGCCAGCAGCGAGCGGGACAGGGTAGGGTACGAGCAGTACTTC
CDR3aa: CASSERDRVGYEQYF

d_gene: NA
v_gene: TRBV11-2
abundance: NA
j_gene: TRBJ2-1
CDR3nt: TGTGCCAGCAGCTTAGACGGTGGTAATACGATATATGAGCAGTTCTTC
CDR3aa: CASSLDGGNTIYEQFF

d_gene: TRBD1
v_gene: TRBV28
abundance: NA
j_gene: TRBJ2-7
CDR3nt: TGTGCCAGCAGTTTATCCGTATGGGACAGGGAGCCCTACGAGCAGTACTTC
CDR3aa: CASSLSVWDREPYEQYF

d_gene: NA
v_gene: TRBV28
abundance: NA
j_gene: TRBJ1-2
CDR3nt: TGTGCCAGCAGTTTAGGGGGGGGCGCAGCGTACTATGGCTACACCTTC
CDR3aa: CASSLGGGAAYYGYTF

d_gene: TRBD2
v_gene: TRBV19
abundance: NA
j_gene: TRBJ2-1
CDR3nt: TGTGCCAGTAGTATAACTAGCGGTTACAATGAGCAGTTCTTC
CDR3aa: CASSITSGYNEQFF

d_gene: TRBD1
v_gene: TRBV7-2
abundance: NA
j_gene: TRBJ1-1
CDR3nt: TGTGCCAGCAGCCGGACAGGGGGTGGCACTGAAGCTTTCTTT
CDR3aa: CASSRTGGGTEAFF

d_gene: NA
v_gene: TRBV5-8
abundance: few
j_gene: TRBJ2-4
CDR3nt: TGTGCCAGCTCCGGTTACATTCAGTACTTC
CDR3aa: CASSGYIQYF

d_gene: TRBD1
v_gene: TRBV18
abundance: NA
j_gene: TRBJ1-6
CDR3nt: TGTGCCAGCTCGCTGGACAGGGGACAAACACCCCTCCACTTT
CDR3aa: CASSLDRGQTPLHF

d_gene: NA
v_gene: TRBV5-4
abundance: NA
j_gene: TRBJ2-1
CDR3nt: TGTGCCAGCAGCCCCAGGGCCCCGAGCTCCTACAATGAGCAGTTCTTC
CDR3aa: CASSPRAPSSYNEQFF

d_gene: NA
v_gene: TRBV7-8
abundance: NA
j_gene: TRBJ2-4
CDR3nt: TGTGCCAGCAGCTTAGTTAGATTCCCGGGACAAGTAGCCAAAAACATTCAGTACTTC
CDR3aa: CASSLVRFPGQVAKNIQYF

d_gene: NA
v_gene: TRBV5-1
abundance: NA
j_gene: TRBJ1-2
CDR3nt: TGCGCCAGCAGCTTGGGACAGACCCCGGGAGGCTATGGCTACACCTTC
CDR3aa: CASSLGQTPGGYGYTF

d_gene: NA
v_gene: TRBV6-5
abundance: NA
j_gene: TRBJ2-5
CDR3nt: TGTGCCATCCGAAGGATGGGAGTTTATGAGACCCAGTACTTC
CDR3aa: CAIRRMGVYETQYF

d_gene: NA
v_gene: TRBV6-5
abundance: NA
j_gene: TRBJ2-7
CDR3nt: TGTGCCAGCGGGGCGACGACTTCCTACGAGCAGTACTTC
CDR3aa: CASGATTSYEQYF

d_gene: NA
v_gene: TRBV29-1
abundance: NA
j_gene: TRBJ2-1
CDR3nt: TGCAGCGTTGAAATAACTAGGGGACTCTCCTACAATGAGCAGTTCTTC
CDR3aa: CSVEITRGLSYNEQFF

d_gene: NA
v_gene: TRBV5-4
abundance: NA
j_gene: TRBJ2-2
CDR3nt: TGTGCCAGCAGCTTGGTAGGTAGCGAGGTCACCGGGGAGCTGTTTTTT
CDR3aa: CASSLVGSEVTGELFF

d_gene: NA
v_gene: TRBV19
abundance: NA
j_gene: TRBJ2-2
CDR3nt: TGTGCCAGTAGTAAACCGAGCCCCGGGGAGCTGTTTTTT
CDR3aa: CASSKPSPGELFF

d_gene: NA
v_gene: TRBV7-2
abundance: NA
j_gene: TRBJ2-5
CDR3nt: TGTGCCAGCAGCTTAGATTGGGTATTGAGGGAGACCCAGTACTTC
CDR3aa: CASSLDWVLRETQYF

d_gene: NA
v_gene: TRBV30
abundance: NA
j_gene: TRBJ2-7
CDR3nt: TGTGCCTGGAGCGACACAGGGATTACCTACGAGCAGTACTTC
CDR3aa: CAWSDTGITYEQYF

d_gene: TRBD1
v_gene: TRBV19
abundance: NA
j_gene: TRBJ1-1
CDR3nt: TGTGCCAGTAGTATCAACCCAGGGGGTCGCACTGAAGCTTTCTTT
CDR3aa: CASSINPGGRTEAFF

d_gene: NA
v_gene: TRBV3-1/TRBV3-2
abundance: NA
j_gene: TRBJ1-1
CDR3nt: TGTGCCAGCAGAAACCAGGGGTCTAACACTGAAGCTTTCTTT
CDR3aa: CASRNQGSNTEAFF

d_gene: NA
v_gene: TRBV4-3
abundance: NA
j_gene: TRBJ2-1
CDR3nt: TGCGCCAGCAGCCAAGATGGGGGGTATGAGCAGTTCTTC
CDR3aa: CASSQDGGYEQFF

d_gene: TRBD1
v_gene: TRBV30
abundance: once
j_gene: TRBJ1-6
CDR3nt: TGTGCCTGGAGTTCATTACAGGGGGCATCACCCCTCCACTTT
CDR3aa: CAWSSLQGASPLHF

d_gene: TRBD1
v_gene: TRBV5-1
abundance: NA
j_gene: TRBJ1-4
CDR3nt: TGCGCCAGCAGCTTTTCGACAGGGGAGGGTGAAAAACTGTTTTTT
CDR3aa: CASSFSTGEGEKLFF

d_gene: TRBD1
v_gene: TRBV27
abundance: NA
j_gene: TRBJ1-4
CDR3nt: TGTGCCAGCAGTTTTTATGGGACAGGGGGCGGAAAACTGTTTTTT
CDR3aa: CASSFYGTGGGKLFF